This entry lists 26 T cell receptor beta chains sequenced from one sample in a study of T cell responses to AZD1222 COVID-19 vaccine. Sequencing used immunoSEQ multiplex PCR; TCRdb keeps in-frame clones, though not all of them. The sample consists of around 80,000 clones, 80% to 90% of them appearing once. The starting material was peripheral blood, obtained 28 days after the second AZD1222 dose. These TCRs come from an adult who received the AZD1222 COVID-19 vaccine.

V usage is TRBV6-5 and J usage is TRBJ1-3; TRBD1 might be the D (5 bases). Deletions cut 5 bases from V and 3 bases from J, with 11 bases between. The CDR3 runs 14 residues. Germline V gives CDR1 MNHEY, CDR2 SVGAGI. This chain's CDR3 is CASSQRGFGNTIYF. The CDR3 DNA is TGTGCCAGCAGTCAAAGGGGTTTTGGAAACACCATATATTTT.

The chain joins TRBV20-1 to TRBJ2-7; no definite D call. The CDR3 is made up of 11 amino acids. Germline CDR1 and CDR2: DFQATT and SNEGSKA (reference sequence). With 6 bases removed from V and 2 bases from J, the gap between germline ends came to 8 bases. The CDR3 DNA sequence: TGCAGTGCCCCCCGCCCCTACGAGCAGTACTTC. It encodes CSAPRPYEQYF.

This chain connects TRBV18 to TRBJ1-4; 10 bases agree with TRBD1. There are 15 residues in the CDR3. The ends lost 3 bases at V and 12 bases at J; junction bases unmatched: 10. CDR1 and CDR2 from the germline V gene are KGHSH and LQKENI. In DNA, the CDR3 is TGTGCCAGCTCACCCTCCTGGACAGGGGGTCCTGAACTGTTTTTT. Its protein product is CASSPSWTGGPELFF.

The chain couples TRBV30 to TRBJ1-1; no clear D. The V and J ends lost 2 bases and 2 bases respectively, with 6 bases between them. Germline V CDR1 and CDR2: GTSNPN, SVGIG (reference sequence). CDR3 length: 12 amino acids. The CDR3 protein is CAWSQPNTEAFF. CDR3 bases: TGTGCCTGGAGTCAGCCAAACACTGAAGCTTTCTTT.

The genes are TRBV18 and TRBJ2-5; 9 nucleotides match TRBD2. The CDR3 sequence is 15 residues long. Germline CDR1 is KGHSH and CDR2 is LQKENI. The V and J ends lost 2 bases and 5 bases, in that order; junction bases with no gene match: 6. The CDR3 region is CASSPTSSGVETQYF. CDR3 DNA sequence: TGTGCCAGCTCACCAACTTCTAGCGGGGTCGAGACCCAGTACTTC.

This chain uses TRBV24-1 with TRBJ2-5, with 9 nucleotides matching TRBD1. CDR3 size: 15 residues. Trimming took 4 bases from V and 4 from J; bases not matched to a gene: 6. Per germline, CDR1 KGHDR and CDR2 SFDVKD. CDR3 amino acids: CATSDLGQGLETQYF. The CDR3 coding sequence is TGTGCCACCAGTGACCTGGGACAGGGCTTAGAGACCCAGTACTTC.

This chain links TRBV4-1 with TRBJ1-3; no definite D call. This CDR3 has 14 residues. Germline V gene sequence: CDR1 MGHRA, CDR2 YSYEKL. Trimming took 0 bases from V and 6 from J, leaving 9 bases between them. This chain's CDR3 is CASSQDRPLNTIYF. The CDR3 DNA is TGCGCCAGCAGCCAAGACAGACCACTAAACACCATATATTTT.

In nucleotides, the CDR3 is TGTGCCAGCTCCCCCGCACAGGGCAGGCGCGAGCAGTACTTC. The encoded protein is CASSPAQGRREQYF. The chain links TRBV18 to TRBJ2-7, with D perhaps matching TRBD1 (6 bases). Trimming shortened V by 6 bases and J by 6 bases, and 18 bases separated the two germline ends. The germline V gene encodes CDR1 KGHSH and CDR2 LQKENI. This CDR3 is 14 amino acids long.

The V and J genes are TRBV28 and TRBJ2-1; D is perhaps TRBD1 (5 bases). The CDR3 consists of 13 residues. Germline values: CDR1 MDHEN, CDR2 SYDVKM. Trimming took off 6 bases at V and 4 bases at J, with 10 bases between the two ends. DNA of the CDR3: TGTGCCAGCAGCGCGCCAGGGTACAATGAGCAGTTCTTC. Amino acids: CASSAPGYNEQFF.

The chain links TRBV4-2 to TRBJ1-6; maybe TRBD1 (6 bases). The V end lost 5 bases, the J end lost 6 bases, and 17 bases lay between the germline ends. The CDR3 covers 16 residues. Germline lookup yields CDR1 LGHNA and CDR2 YNFKEQ. CDR3 bases: TGTGCCAGCAGCGCACGACCGGGACACTCTAATTCACCCCTCCACTTT. Protein sequence: CASSARPGHSNSPLHF.

The V and J genes are TRBV6-4 and TRBJ2-1; D is ambiguous. CDR1 and CDR2 (germline): MRHNA, SNTAGT. This CDR3 has 15 amino acids. The V and J ends lost 0 bases and 7 bases respectively, with 13 bases between them. The CDR3 DNA is TGTGCCAGCAGTGACTCGGGGTCAGTCTTAAATGAGCAGTTCTTC. This translates into CASSDSGSVLNEQFF.

The chain recombines TRBV18 with TRBJ1-3; tentatively, D is TRBD1 (6 bases). Germline CDR1 and CDR2: KGHSH and LQKENI. The CDR3 totals 15 residues. V lost 3 bases and J lost 0, with 9 bases in between. The CDR3 protein is CASSPQGNSGNTIYF. The DNA of the CDR3 is TGTGCCAGCTCACCCCAGGGGAACTCTGGAAACACCATATATTTT.

The J gene is TRBJ2-2, the V gene TRBV5-5; D gene uncertain. Per the germline V gene, CDR1 is SGHKS and CDR2 is YYEKEE (reference sequence). The CDR3 runs 14 residues. Trimming took off 4 bases at V and 4 bases at J, with 11 bases between the two ends. The CDR3 sequence: CASSPRAPTGELFF. The DNA of the CDR3 is TGTGCCAGCAGCCCCCGGGCCCCCACCGGGGAGCTGTTTTTT.

This clone has just one count. The chain uses TRBV2 and TRBJ1-2; D is unclear. Trimming took 8 bases from V and 4 from J, leaving 17 bases between them. CDR1 is SNHLY, CDR2 FYNNEI, per germline. CDR3 length: 14 residues. DNA of the CDR3: TGTGCCAGCTTAGGCCCGACTGTCGGCTATGGCTACACCTTC. It specifies CASLGPTVGYGYTF.

This rearrangement joins TRBV3-1 (or the pseudogene TRBV3-2) to TRBJ2-7; 12 bases are a match to TRBD1. V gave up 1 base and J gave up 3 bases; unmatched junction bases: 10. This CDR3 has 18 residues. CDR1 and CDR2 from the germline V gene are LGHDT and YNNKEL (reference sequence). The CDR3, as DNA: TGTGCCAGCAGCCAAGGCCCAGGCGGGACAGGGGGCTTCTACGAGCAGTACTTC. The encoded protein is CASSQGPGGTGGFYEQYF.

The chain uses TRBV5-4 and TRBJ2-3, with D unresolved. Trimming pared 0 bases from V and 5 bases from J, leaving 13 bases between. This CDR3 spans 15 amino acids. The germline gives CDR1 SGHNT, CDR2 YYREEE (reference sequence). This CDR3 reads CASSLVGRVRDTQYF. The CDR3 DNA reads as TGTGCCAGCAGCTTGGTGGGCCGAGTGAGAGATACGCAGTATTTT.

This chain connects TRBV6-5 to TRBJ2-7, with a tentative D call TRBD2 (5 bases). CDR1 is MNHEY, CDR2 SVGAGI, per germline. The V end was cut by 4 bases, the J end by 6 bases, with 19 bases between. CDR3 length: 15 residues. The CDR3 DNA reads TGTGCCAGCAGTTCACCCGGACTTTATGTCGGCGAGCAGTACTTC. It codes for CASSSPGLYVGEQYF.

This chain links TRBV27 with TRBJ2-7; 7 bases map to TRBD1. Germline lookup yields CDR1 MNHEY and CDR2 SMNVEV (reference sequence). The CDR3 runs 15 residues. Losses at the gene ends were 6 bases for V and 2 bases for J; bases not matched to a gene: 10. The CDR3 coding sequence is TGTGCCAGCAGCCGCAAGGGGGCCACCCCCTACGAGCAGTACTTC. It codes for CASSRKGATPYEQYF.

The chain recombines TRBV15 with TRBJ2-7; D gene uncertain. The ends were cut back, 0 bases at V and 3 bases at J, with 6 bases in the middle. CDR3 length: 13 residues. Germline values: CDR1 LNHNV, CDR2 YYDKDF (reference sequence). CDR3 bases: TGTGCCACCAGCAGAGAGGCAGACTACGAGCAGTACTTC. It is translated as CATSREADYEQYF.

The chain combines TRBV5-4 with TRBJ1-1; D ambiguous. CDR3 size: 14 residues. The V gene's germline CDR1 is SGHNT and CDR2 YYREEE (reference sequence). Trimming took off 0 bases at V and 6 bases at J, with 12 bases between the two ends. CDR3 in DNA: TGTGCCAGCAGCTTGGCAGCTGATTGGGCTGAAGCTTTCTTT. It specifies CASSLAADWAEAFF.

The chain combines TRBV11-3 with TRBJ2-1, with D hard to call. This CDR3 spans 14 amino acids. Germline V gene lookup returns CDR1 SGHNT and CDR2 YENEEA. V lost 6 bases, J lost 3 bases, and 12 bases lay in between. Here the CDR3 reads CASSPGRNYNEQFF. In DNA, the CDR3 is TGTGCCAGCAGTCCAGGACGGAACTACAATGAGCAGTTCTTC.

The rearrangement uses TRBV30 and TRBJ2-5; D unclear. In germline, CDR1 is GTSNPN, CDR2 SVGIG (reference sequence). CDR3 size: 12 residues. V was shortened by 1 base and J by 3 bases, with 6 bases between the two germline ends. The CDR3 reads CAWSGVEETQYF. CDR3 DNA: TGTGCCTGGAGTGGGGTTGAAGAGACCCAGTACTTC.

The chain employs TRBV5-1 and TRBJ1-3; D is ambiguous. V was clipped by 2 bases and J by 0 bases, with 6 bases between them. The germline gives CDR1 SGHRS, CDR2 YFSETQ. CDR3 length equals 14 residues. The CDR3, as DNA: TGCGCCAGCAGCTTAGGCTTCTCTGGAAACACCATATATTTT. Translating it yields CASSLGFSGNTIYF.

This chain links TRBV11-3 with TRBJ1-2, with D perhaps matching TRBD1 (5 bases). Germline V gene data show CDR1 as SGHNT and CDR2 as YENEEA. V lost 4 bases and J 8 bases, leaving 14 bases between the germline ends. The CDR3 contains 13 residues. CDR3 nucleotides: TGTGCCAGCAGCTCAGACAACTACAGGGGCTACACCTTC. It codes for CASSSDNYRGYTF.

This clone was counted a few times. One junction end does not reproduce the germline sequence, and a read error may be involved. The chain employs TRBV5-6 and TRBJ2-7; 12 positions agree with TRBD2. Germline V gene lookup returns CDR1 SGHDT and CDR2 YYEEEE. This CDR3 is 15 amino acids long. The CDR3: CASSLSGLAGTPATF. The DNA of the CDR3 is TGTGCCAGCAGCTTGTCTGGACTAGCGGGAACCCCGGCCACCTTC.

The chain links TRBV18 to TRBJ1-2; weak D call: TRBD1 (6 bases). Germline CDR1 and CDR2: KGHSH and LQKENI. This CDR3 is built from 15 residues. V gave up 3 bases and J gave up 1 base, with 12 bases separating them. The CDR3 sequence: CASSPSGQDNYGYTF. The CDR3 DNA sequence: TGTGCCAGCTCACCTTCGGGACAAGATAACTATGGCTACACCTTC.